Listed below are T cell receptor beta chains from one sample, sequenced in a study of T cells in Graves' hyperthyroidism and ophthalmopathy. From the multiplex PCR reads, TCRdb called clonotypes with MiXCR, one entry per CDR3 protein. The sample carries roughly 720,000 distinct CDR3 sequences, around a sixth recorded once. The sample was blood. Receptors were obtained from a man aged 45-60 years with Graves' hyperthyroidism. Each CDR3 is given with its conserved first and last residue. D genes are given only for firm matches. A row's size may be missing; if present it is once, few, many or a size class.

j_call	d_call	v_call	clone_size	cdr3_nt	cdr3_aa
TRBJ1-1	TRBD1	TRBV6-6	many	TGTGCCAGCAGTTACGTCTTAGGGGGCTACACTGAAGCTTTCTTT	CASSYVLGGYTEAFF
TRBJ2-1	-	TRBV11-2	many	TGTGCCAGCAGCTCCGCGGACTCCTACAATGAGCAGTTCTTC	CASSSADSYNEQFF
TRBJ2-7	TRBD2	TRBV7-2	many	TGTGCCAGCAGCTTAGGAGCGGGAGAAGGCAACGAGCAGTACTTC	CASSLGAGEGNEQYF
TRBJ2-1	TRBD2	TRBV10-3	few	TGTGCCATCACCGGGACTAGCGGCAGCTCCTACAATGAGCAGTTCTTC	CAITGTSGSSYNEQFF
TRBJ1-2	-	TRBV28	few	TGTGCCAGCAGTTTGATTCCTGCAGGGACGGGTGGCTACACCTTC	CASSLIPAGTGGYTF
TRBJ1-2	-	TRBV7-2	few	TGTGCCAGCAGCTCCCCGGGGCGCTATGGCTACACCTTC	CASSSPGRYGYTF
TRBJ1-4	-	TRBV7-2	many	TGTGCCAGCAGCTTAGGTCCAGGGCTTCGGGAAAAACTGTTTTTT	CASSLGPGLREKLFF
TRBJ2-5	-	TRBV20-1	-	TGCAGTGCTAGAGCGAACCTCCTGTCCGGGGAACCCCAAGAGACCCAGTACTTC	CSARANLLSGEPQETQYF
TRBJ2-3	TRBD1	TRBV15	few	TGTGCCACCATCTTGGACAGGGGCAGGGATACGCAGTATTTT	CATILDRGRDTQYF
TRBJ2-7	-	TRBV28	many	TGTGCCAGCAGTTTACCCCAGAGCTCCTACGAGCAGTACTTC	CASSLPQSSYEQYF
TRBJ2-6	-	TRBV6-1	few	TGTGCCAGCAGTTTCGGACTCACTGGGGCCAACGTCCTGACTTTC	CASSFGLTGANVLTF
TRBJ2-7	-	TRBV12-3/TRBV12-4	many	TGTGCCAGCAGTTCCGGGACGCCGGAGGCCTACGAGCAGTACTTC	CASSSGTPEAYEQYF
TRBJ2-7	TRBD2	TRBV20-1	many	TGCAGTGCTAGAGGGGACTACCTCTACGAGCAGTACTTC	CSARGDYLYEQYF
TRBJ2-2	TRBD2	TRBV2	few	TGTGCCAGCAAGGGGATAGCGGGAGTCACCGGGGAGCTGTTTTTT	CASKGIAGVTGELFF
TRBJ1-4	TRBD1	TRBV5-4	few	TGTGCCAGCAGCTCGACTAAGGGGGCCGAAAAACTGTTTTTT	CASSSTKGAEKLFF
TRBJ2-7	-	TRBV7-6	few	TGTGCCAGCAGCTTAGCGGGGGGGCAGGGACTCTACGAGCAGTACTTC	CASSLAGGQGLYEQYF
TRBJ1-5	-	TRBV27	-	TGTGCCAGCAGTTACTCCACGGGGGTTCAGCCCCAGCATTTT	CASSYSTGVQPQHF
TRBJ2-5	-	TRBV28	many	TGTGCCAGCCGTTGGACAGGGGCGGCTAGCGGGATAGCAGAGACCCAGTACTTC	CASRWTGAASGIAETQYF
TRBJ2-2	TRBD2	TRBV9	few	TGTGCCAGCGCTAGCGGATACACCGGGGAGCTGTTTTTT	CASASGYTGELFF
TRBJ1-6	-	TRBV6-6	many	TGTGCCAGCAGTTACGACCCGGGGGCGAGGAATTCACCCCTCCACTTT	CASSYDPGARNSPLHF
TRBJ1-1	-	TRBV6-1	few	TGTGCCAGCACACAGGCCAACACTGAAGCTTTCTTT	CASTQANTEAFF
TRBJ2-5	-	TRBV18	many	TGTGCCAGCTCAATCCCCGGGGGATTGGAGACCCAGTACTTC	CASSIPGGLETQYF
TRBJ2-1	-	TRBV6-2/TRBV6-3	many	TGTGCCAGCAGCAAGACCTCAGCCTACAATGAGCAGTTCTTC	CASSKTSAYNEQFF
TRBJ1-1	-	TRBV7-2	many	TGTGCCAGCAGCACCCGACAGAACACTGAAGCTTTCTTT	CASSTRQNTEAFF
TRBJ1-2	-	TRBV12-3/TRBV12-4	many	TGTGCCAGCAGTTTTGGGGAGGGATATGTGGAAGGCTACACCTTC	CASSFGEGYVEGYTF
TRBJ2-1	TRBD2	TRBV12-3/TRBV12-4	many	TGTGCCAGCAGGGCTAGCGGGACGGTCGATGAGCAGTTCTTC	CASRASGTVDEQFF
TRBJ2-1	TRBD1	TRBV3-1	-	TGTGCCAGCAGCCCCTCCCAGGGGGCGAGAGGGAATGAGCAGTTCTTC	CASSPSQGARGNEQFF
TRBJ2-1	TRBD2	TRBV10-2	-	TGCGCCAGCAGTGTCAGTTTTTTGTCGACTAGCGGGAGGAGGGCTGAGCAGTTCTTC	CASSVSFLSTSGRRAEQFF
TRBJ1-6	-	TRBV6-1	many	TGTGCCAGGACCTCGTTCCTAACCCCCATAACGGCCCTCCACTTT	CARTSFLTPITALHF
TRBJ1-6	-	TRBV13	-	TGTGCCAGCAGCTTAGCCGGGTTGGGGACCCGCGGGTCACCCCTCCACTTT	CASSLAGLGTRGSPLHF